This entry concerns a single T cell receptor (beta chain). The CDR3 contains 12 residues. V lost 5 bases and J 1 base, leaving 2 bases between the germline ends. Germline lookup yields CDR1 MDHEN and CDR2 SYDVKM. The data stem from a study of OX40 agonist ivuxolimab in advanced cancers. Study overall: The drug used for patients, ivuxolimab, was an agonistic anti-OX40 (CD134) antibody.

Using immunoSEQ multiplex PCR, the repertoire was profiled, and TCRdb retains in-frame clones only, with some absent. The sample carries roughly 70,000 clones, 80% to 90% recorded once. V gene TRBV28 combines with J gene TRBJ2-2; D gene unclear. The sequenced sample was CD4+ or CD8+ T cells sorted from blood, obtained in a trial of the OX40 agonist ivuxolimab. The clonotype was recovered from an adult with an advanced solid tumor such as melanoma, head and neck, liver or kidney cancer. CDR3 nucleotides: TGTGCCAGCAGTCAGAACACCGGGGAGCTGTTTTTT. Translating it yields CASSQNTGELFF.